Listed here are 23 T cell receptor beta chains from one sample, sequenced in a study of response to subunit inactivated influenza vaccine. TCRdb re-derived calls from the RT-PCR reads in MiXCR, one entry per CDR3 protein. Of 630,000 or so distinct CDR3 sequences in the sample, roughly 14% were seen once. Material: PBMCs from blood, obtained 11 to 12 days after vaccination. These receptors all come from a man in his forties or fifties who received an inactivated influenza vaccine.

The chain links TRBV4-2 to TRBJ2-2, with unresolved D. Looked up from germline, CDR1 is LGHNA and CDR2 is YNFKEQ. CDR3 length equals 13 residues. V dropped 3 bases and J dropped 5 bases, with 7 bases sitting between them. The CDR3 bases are TGTGCCAGCAGCCAGGGTTGGACCGGGGAGCTGTTTTTT. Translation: CASSQGWTGELFF.

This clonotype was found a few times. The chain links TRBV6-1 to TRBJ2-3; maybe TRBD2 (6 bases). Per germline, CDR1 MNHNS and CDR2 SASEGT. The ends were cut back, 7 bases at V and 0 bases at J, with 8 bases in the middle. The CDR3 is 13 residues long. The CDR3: CASNSGSTDTQYF. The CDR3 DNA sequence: TGTGCCAGCAATAGCGGAAGCACAGATACGCAGTATTTT.

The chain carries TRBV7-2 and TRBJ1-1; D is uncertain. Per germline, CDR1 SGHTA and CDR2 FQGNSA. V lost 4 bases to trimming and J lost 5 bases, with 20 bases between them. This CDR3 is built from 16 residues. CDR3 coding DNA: TGTGCCAGCAGCTCAGACGCTATGTTGCTATGGACTGAAGCTTTCTTT. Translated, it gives CASSSDAMLLWTEAFF. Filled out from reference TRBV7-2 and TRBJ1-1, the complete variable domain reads GAGVSQSPSNKVTEKGKDVELRCDPISGHTALYWYRQSLGQGLEFLIYFQGNSAPDKSGLPSDRFSAERTGGSVSTLTIQRTQQEDSAVYLCASSSDAMLLWTEAFFGQGTRLTVV.

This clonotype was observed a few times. The CDR3 spells CASSRGTGASYEQYF. The CDR3 DNA sequence: TGCGCCAGCAGCCGCGGGACAGGGGCCTCCTACGAGCAGTACTTC. The V call is TRBV4-3, the J call TRBJ2-7, with TRBD1 matching over 10 bases. The CDR3 length is 15 residues. The germline CDR1 and CDR2 sequences are LGHNA and YSLEER. Germline trimming cut 4 bases from V and 0 bases from J; bases unmatched to any gene: 3.

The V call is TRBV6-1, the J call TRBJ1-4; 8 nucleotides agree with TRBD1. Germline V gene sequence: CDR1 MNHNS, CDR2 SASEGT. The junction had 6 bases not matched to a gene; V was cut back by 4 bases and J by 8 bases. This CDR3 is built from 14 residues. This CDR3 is CASSVDTGGEKLFF. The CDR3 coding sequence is TGTGCCAGCAGTGTGGACACAGGGGGGGAAAAACTGTTTTTT.

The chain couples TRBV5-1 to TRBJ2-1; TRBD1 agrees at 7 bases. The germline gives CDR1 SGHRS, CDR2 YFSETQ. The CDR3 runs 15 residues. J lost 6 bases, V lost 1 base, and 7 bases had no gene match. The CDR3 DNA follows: TGCGCCAGCAGCTTGCAACAGGGGCCAGGCAATGAGCAGTTCTTC. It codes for CASSLQQGPGNEQFF.

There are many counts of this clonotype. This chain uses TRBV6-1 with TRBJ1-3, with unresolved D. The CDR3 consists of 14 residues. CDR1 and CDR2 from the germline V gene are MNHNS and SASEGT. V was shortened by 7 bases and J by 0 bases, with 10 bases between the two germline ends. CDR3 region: CASMSLSSGNTIYF. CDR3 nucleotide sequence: TGTGCCAGCATGAGCCTGAGCTCTGGAAACACCATATATTTT.

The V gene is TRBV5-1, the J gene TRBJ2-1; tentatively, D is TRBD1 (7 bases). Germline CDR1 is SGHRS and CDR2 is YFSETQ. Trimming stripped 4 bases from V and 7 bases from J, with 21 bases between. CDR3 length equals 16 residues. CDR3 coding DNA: TGCGCCAGCAGCGTGCAGGGGGGAGATGTGGGGAATGAGCAGTTCTTC. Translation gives CASSVQGGDVGNEQFF.

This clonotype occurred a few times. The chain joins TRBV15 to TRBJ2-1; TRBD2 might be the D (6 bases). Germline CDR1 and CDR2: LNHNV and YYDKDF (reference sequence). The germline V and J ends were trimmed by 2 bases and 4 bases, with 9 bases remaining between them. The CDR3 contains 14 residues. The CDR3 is CATSRPGTYNEQFF. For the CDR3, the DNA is TGTGCCACCAGCAGACCCGGGACTTACAATGAGCAGTTCTTC.

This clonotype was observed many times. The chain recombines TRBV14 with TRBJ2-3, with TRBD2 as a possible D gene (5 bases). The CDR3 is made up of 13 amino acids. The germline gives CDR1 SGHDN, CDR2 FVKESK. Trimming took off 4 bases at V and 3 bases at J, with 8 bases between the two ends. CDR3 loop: CASSRGATDTQYF. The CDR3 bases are TGTGCCAGCAGCCGGGGAGCTACAGATACGCAGTATTTT.

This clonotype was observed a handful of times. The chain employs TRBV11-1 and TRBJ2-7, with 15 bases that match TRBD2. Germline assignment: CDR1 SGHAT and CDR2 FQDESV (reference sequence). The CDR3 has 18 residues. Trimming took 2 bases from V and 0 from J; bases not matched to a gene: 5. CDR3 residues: CASSLRTSGRVSSYEQYF. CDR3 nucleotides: TGTGCCAGCAGCTTAAGGACTAGCGGGAGGGTTAGCTCCTACGAGCAGTACTTC.

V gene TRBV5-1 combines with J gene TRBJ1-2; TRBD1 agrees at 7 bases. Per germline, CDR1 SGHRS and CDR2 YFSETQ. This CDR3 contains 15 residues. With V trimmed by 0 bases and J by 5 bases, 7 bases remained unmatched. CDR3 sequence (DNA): TGCGCCAGCAGCTTGGGGGAGGGACAGAAGTATGGCTACACCTTC. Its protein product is CASSLGEGQKYGYTF.

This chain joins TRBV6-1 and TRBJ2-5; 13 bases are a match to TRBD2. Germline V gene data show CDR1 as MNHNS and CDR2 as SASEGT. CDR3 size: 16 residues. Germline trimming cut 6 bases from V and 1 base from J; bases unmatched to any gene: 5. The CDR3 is CASRRLAGGGQETQYF. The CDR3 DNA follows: TGTGCCAGCAGGCGACTAGCGGGGGGTGGCCAAGAGACCCAGTACTTC.

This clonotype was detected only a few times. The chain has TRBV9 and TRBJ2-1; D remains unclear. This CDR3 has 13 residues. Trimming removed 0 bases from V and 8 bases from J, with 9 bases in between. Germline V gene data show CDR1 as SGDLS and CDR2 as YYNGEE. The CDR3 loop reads CASSVAFQDEQFF. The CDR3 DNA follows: TGTGCCAGCAGCGTAGCGTTTCAAGATGAGCAGTTCTTC. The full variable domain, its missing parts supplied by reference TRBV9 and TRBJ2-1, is DSGVTQTPKHLITATGQRVTLRCSPRSGDLSVYWYQQSLDQGLQFLIQYYNGEERAKGNILERFSAQQFPDLHSELNLSSLELGDSALYFCASSVAFQDEQFFGPGTRLTVL.

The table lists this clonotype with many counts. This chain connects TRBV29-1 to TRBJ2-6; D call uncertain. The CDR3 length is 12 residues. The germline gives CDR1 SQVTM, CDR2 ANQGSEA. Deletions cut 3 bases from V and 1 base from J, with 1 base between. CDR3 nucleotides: TGCAGCGTTGAGTCTGGGGCCAACGTCCTGACTTTC. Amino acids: CSVESGANVLTF.

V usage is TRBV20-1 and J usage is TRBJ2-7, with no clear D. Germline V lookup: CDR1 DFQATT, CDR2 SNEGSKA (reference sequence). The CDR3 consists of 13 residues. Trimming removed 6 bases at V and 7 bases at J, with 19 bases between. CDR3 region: CSARRTSLSEQYF. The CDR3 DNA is TGCAGTGCCCGTCGGACCTCCCTCTCTGAGCAGTACTTC.

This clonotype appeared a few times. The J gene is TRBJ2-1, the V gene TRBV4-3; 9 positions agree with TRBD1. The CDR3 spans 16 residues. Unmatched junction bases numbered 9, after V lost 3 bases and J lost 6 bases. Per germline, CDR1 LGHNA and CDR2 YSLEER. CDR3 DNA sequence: TGCGCCAGCAGCCAGAAGACAGGGGGAATCCCCAATGAGCAGTTCTTC. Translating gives CASSQKTGGIPNEQFF.

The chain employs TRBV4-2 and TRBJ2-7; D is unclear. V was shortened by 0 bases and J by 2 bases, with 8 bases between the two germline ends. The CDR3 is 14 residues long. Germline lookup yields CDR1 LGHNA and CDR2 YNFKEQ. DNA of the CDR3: TGTGCCAGCAGCCAAGACGGTCATACCTACGAGCAGTACTTC. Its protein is CASSQDGHTYEQYF.

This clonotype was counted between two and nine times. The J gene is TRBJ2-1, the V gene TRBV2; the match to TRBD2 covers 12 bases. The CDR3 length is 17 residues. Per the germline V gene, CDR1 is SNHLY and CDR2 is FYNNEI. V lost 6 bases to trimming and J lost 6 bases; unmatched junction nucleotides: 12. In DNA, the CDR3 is TGTGCCAGCAGGGCGCTAGCGGGGGGGCCGGGTACCAATGAGCAGTTCTTC. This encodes CASRALAGGPGTNEQFF.

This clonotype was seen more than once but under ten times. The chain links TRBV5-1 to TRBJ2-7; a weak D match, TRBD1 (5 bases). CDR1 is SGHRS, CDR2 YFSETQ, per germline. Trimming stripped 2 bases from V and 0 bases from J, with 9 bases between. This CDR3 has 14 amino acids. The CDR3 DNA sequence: TGCGCCAGCAGCTTTAGGGGCAACTCCTACGAGCAGTACTTC. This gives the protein CASSFRGNSYEQYF.

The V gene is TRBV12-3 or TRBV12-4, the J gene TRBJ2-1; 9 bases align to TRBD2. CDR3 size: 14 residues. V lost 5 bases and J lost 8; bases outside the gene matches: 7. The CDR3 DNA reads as TGTGCCAGCAGTCCGATAGCGGGAGTCGATGAGCAGTTCTTC. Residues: CASSPIAGVDEQFF.

In nucleotides, the CDR3 is TGTGCCATCCGGGACACAAGTCCCCCCCACGAGCAGTACTTC. Amino acids: CAIRDTSPPHEQYF. The rearrangement uses TRBV6-1 and TRBJ2-7; D perhaps matches TRBD1 (6 bases). V dropped 10 bases and J dropped 5 bases, with 21 bases sitting between them. Germline V gene lookup returns CDR1 MNHNS and CDR2 SASEGT. The CDR3 spans 14 residues.

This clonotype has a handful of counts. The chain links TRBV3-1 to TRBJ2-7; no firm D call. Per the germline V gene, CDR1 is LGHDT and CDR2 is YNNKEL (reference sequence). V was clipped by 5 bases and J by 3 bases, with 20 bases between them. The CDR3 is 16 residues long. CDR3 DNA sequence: TGTGCCAGCAGCGCAGGAATCTCTGGAGTATTCTACGAGCAGTACTTC. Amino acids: CASSAGISGVFYEQYF.